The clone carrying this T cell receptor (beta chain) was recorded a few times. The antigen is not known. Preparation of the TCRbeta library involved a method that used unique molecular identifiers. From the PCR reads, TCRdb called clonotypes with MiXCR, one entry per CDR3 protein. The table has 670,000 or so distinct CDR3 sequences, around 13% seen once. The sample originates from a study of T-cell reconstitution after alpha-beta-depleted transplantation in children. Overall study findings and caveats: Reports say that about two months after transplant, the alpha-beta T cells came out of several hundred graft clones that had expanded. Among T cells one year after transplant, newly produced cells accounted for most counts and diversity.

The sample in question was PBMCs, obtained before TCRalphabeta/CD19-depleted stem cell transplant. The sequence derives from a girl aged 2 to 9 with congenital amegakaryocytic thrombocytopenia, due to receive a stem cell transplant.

The CDR3, as DNA: TGTGCCAGCAGTTACCCGGGGACAGCCTACTATGGCTACACCTTC. This encodes CASSYPGTAYYGYTF. The genes are TRBV6-5 and TRBJ1-2; 7 bases are a match to TRBD1. In germline, CDR1 is MNHEY, CDR2 SVGAGI. There are 15 residues in the CDR3. The ends lost 2 bases at V and 3 bases at J; junction bases unmatched: 6.